Shown below are 30 T cell receptor beta chains from a single sample sequenced in a study of beta chain features in type 1 diabetes. The authors reverse transcribed all of the isolated RNA, so sequencing captured expressed TCRB transcripts. This table comes from immunoSEQ multiplex PCR, and its TCRdb copy is limited to in-frame clones, with some not included. The top ten clones hold about 0.065% of a sample with about 470,000 clones, around 28% of them seen once. The material sequenced was naive CD4+ T cells from blood. These receptors came from a man between 18 and 35 years old in good health.

This clone was detected a few times. The CDR3 protein is CAWSRTRLAGLDSTDTQYF. In DNA, the CDR3 is TGTGCCTGGAGTCGGACGCGACTAGCGGGTCTTGATAGCACAGATACGCAGTATTTT. The J gene is TRBJ2-3, the V gene TRBV30, with 10 nucleotides matching TRBD2. CDR1 and CDR2 (germline): GTSNPN, SVGIG (reference sequence). This CDR3 has 19 residues. The V and J ends lost 2 bases and 0 bases, in that order; junction bases with no gene match: 14.

The V and J genes are TRBV29-1 and TRBJ1-1; weak D call: TRBD1 (6 bases). The CDR3 sequence is 13 residues long. Germline assignment: CDR1 SQVTM and CDR2 ANQGSEA. V was pared by 5 bases and J by 1 base, with 11 bases between. The CDR3 nucleotides read TGCAGCGTTTTACAGGGTGGGAACACTGAAGCTTTCTTT. Translation: CSVLQGGNTEAFF.

This chain joins TRBV18 and TRBJ2-7; TRBD1 might be the D (6 bases). The CDR3 runs 13 residues. The V gene's germline CDR1 is KGHSH and CDR2 LQKENI. Deletions cut 4 bases from V and 3 bases from J, with 10 bases between. CDR3 bases: TGTGCCAGCTCACGCCAGACAGGCTACGAGCAGTACTTC. Its translation: CASSRQTGYEQYF.

This rearrangement joins TRBV20-1 to TRBJ1-2, with D uncertain. V was cut by 6 bases and J by 3 bases, with 8 bases left in between. The CDR3 is 11 residues long. The germline CDR1 and CDR2 sequences are DFQATT and SNEGSKA (reference sequence). Here the CDR3 DNA reads TGCAGTGCCCGGAGGGACTATGGCTACACCTTC. This sequence encodes CSARRDYGYTF.

V usage is TRBV15 and J usage is TRBJ2-1; D not certain. V lost 1 base, J lost 12 bases, and 19 bases lay in between. CDR3 length: 15 residues. Germline loops: CDR1 LNHNV, CDR2 YYDKDF (reference sequence). The CDR3 DNA is TGTGCCACCAGCAGAGTCGGACCAAGCGTTAGTGGGCAGTTCTTC. Protein product: CATSRVGPSVSGQFF.

This clone appeared a few times. This sequence joins TRBV28 and TRBJ2-3; TRBD1 aligns across 7 bases. V lost 7 bases to trimming and J lost 4 bases; unmatched junction nucleotides: 5. Per the germline V gene, CDR1 is MDHEN and CDR2 is SYDVKM. This CDR3 is 13 amino acids long. In DNA, the CDR3 is TGTGCCAGCACAAGAGGGGGCGCAGATACGCAGTATTTT. It codes for CASTRGGADTQYF.

This clone has more than one count but fewer than ten. The V gene is TRBV10-3, the J gene TRBJ1-1; D not certain. Trimming took off 6 bases at V and 1 base at J, with 15 bases between the two ends. This CDR3 has 15 residues. The germline V gene encodes CDR1 ENHRY and CDR2 SYGVKD. CDR3 in amino acids: CAISPQISPNTEAFF. DNA for the CDR3: TGTGCCATCAGCCCACAGATATCGCCGAACACTGAAGCTTTCTTT.

J is TRBJ2-7 and V is TRBV30, with D perhaps matching TRBD1 or TRBD2 (6 bases each). Germline V gives CDR1 GTSNPN, CDR2 SVGIG (reference sequence). V dropped 3 bases and J dropped 3 bases, with 12 bases sitting between them. The CDR3 runs 13 residues. CDR3 protein: CAWRRTAGYEQYF. In DNA form, the CDR3 reads TGTGCCTGGAGGAGGACAGCGGGCTACGAGCAGTACTTC.

The gene calls are TRBV5-1 and TRBJ2-7; 12 bases are shared with TRBD2. Germline V gene sequence: CDR1 SGHRS, CDR2 YFSETQ. The CDR3 is 15 amino acids. V gave up 0 bases and J gave up 2 bases; unmatched junction bases: 0. CDR3 in amino acids: CASSLASGRAYEQYF. The CDR3 nucleotides are TGCGCCAGCAGCTTGGCTAGCGGGAGGGCCTACGAGCAGTACTTC. The variable domain in full, completed from reference TRBV5-1 and TRBJ2-7, reads KAGVTQTPRYLIKTRGQQVTLSCSPISGHRSVSWYQQTPGQGLQFLFEYFSETQRNKGNFPGRFSGRQFSNSRSEMNVSTLELGDSALYLCASSLASGRAYEQYFGPGTRLTVT.

J is TRBJ2-1 and V is TRBV7-2; D is ambiguous. Germline V gene lookup returns CDR1 SGHTA and CDR2 FQGNSA. V lost 5 bases and J 0 bases, leaving 11 bases between the germline ends. The length of the CDR3 is 15 residues. The CDR3 protein is CASSPQSSSYNEQFF. CDR3 sequence (DNA): TGTGCCAGCAGCCCACAGAGTTCCTCCTACAATGAGCAGTTCTTC.

The chain combines TRBV30 with TRBJ2-4; D is uncertain. The CDR3 is made up of 14 amino acids. Germline assignment: CDR1 GTSNPN and CDR2 SVGIG (reference sequence). The V end was cut by 5 bases, the J end by 0 bases, with 11 bases between. The CDR3 region has the DNA TGTGCCTGGGGTTCTTACAAAGCCAAAAACATTCAGTACTTC. Amino acid sequence: CAWGSYKAKNIQYF.

The gene calls are TRBV7-2 and TRBJ1-5; tentatively, D is TRBD1 (6 bases). V lost 6 bases and J 7 bases, leaving 19 bases between the germline ends. The CDR3 runs 15 residues. Germline V gene lookup returns CDR1 SGHTA and CDR2 FQGNSA. As DNA, the CDR3 is TGTGCCAGCAGTCCCGACAGGCGCCGAGGGCAGCCCCAGCATTTT. Its protein is CASSPDRRRGQPQHF.

The rearrangement uses TRBV7-6 and TRBJ2-6, with 7 bases identical to TRBD1. The CDR3 is 16 amino acids. V trimming: 5 bases; J trimming: 0 bases; junction bases outside the gene matches: 4. CDR1 is SGHVS and CDR2 is FNYEAQ in the germline V gene. This CDR3 reads CASSRQGSSGANVLTF. CDR3 bases: TGTGCCAGCAGCCGACAGGGCAGCTCTGGGGCCAACGTCCTGACTTTC.

The rearrangement uses TRBV18 and TRBJ2-1; 12 nucleotides line up with TRBD1. V lost 5 bases to trimming and J lost 8 bases; unmatched junction nucleotides: 10. Germline assignment: CDR1 KGHSH and CDR2 LQKENI. The CDR3 extends over 16 amino acids. This CDR3 reads CASSTTPGQGAYEQFF. The CDR3 DNA reads TGTGCCAGCTCAACTACGCCGGGACAGGGGGCGTATGAGCAGTTCTTC.

The genes are TRBV25-1 and TRBJ2-1, with TRBD1 matching over 7 bases. This CDR3 has 16 amino acids. Trimming at V came to 3 bases and at J to 7 bases, leaving 12 bases not matched to a gene. Germline loops: CDR1 MGHDK, CDR2 SYGVNS. In DNA form, the CDR3 reads TGTGCCAGCAGTGATACCGAGACAGGGAAAGAGAATGAGCAGTTCTTC. Amino acids: CASSDTETGKENEQFF.

In this sample, this clone turned up a few times. The gene calls are TRBV9 and TRBJ2-3; D uncertain. Per the germline V gene, CDR1 is SGDLS and CDR2 is YYNGEE. The CDR3 sequence is 14 residues long. Trimming removed 0 bases from V and 2 bases from J, with 7 bases in between. The CDR3, as DNA: TGTGCCAGCAGCGTAGCTCAGGCCACAGATACGCAGTATTTT. Translating it yields CASSVAQATDTQYF.

This clone showed up just a few times. The rearrangement uses TRBV29-1 and TRBJ1-1; 9 nucleotides match TRBD1. The germline gives CDR1 SQVTM, CDR2 ANQGSEA. After removal of 7 bases from V and 11 bases from J, the junction contained 5 bases not matched to a gene. The CDR3 length is 10 residues. CDR3 sequence: CSGGQGSAFF. The DNA of the CDR3 is TGCAGCGGGGGACAGGGTTCCGCTTTCTTT.

Points on this clone: The same CDR3 arises from other DNA sequences in this sample as well. This chain uses TRBV7-6 with TRBJ2-5; no reliable D call. The V and J ends lost 3 bases and 2 bases respectively, with 1 base between them. Looked up from germline, CDR1 is SGHVS and CDR2 is FNYEAQ. This CDR3 has 11 amino acids. CDR3 sequence: CASSFQETQYF. In DNA, the CDR3 is TGTGCCAGCAGCTTTCAAGAGACCCAGTACTTC.

This clone was counted between two and nine times. CDR3 residues: CSVDVGLHTIYF. The CDR3, as DNA: TGCAGCGTTGACGTCGGTCTGCACACCATATATTTT. The chain has TRBV29-1 and TRBJ1-3; D unclear. From germline, CDR1 is SQVTM and CDR2 ANQGSEA. V was clipped by 3 bases and J by 8 bases, with 11 bases between them. The length of the CDR3 is 12 residues.

This clone occurred a few times. The chain carries TRBV2 and TRBJ1-2; 8 nucleotides agree with TRBD1. The CDR3 runs to 14 residues. Germline V gene sequence: CDR1 SNHLY, CDR2 FYNNEI. Trimming cost V 2 bases and J 4 bases; bases outside gene matches: 3. The CDR3 nucleotides read TGTGCCAGCAGTGAAAGGACAGGGCGCTATGGCTACACCTTC. Its translation is CASSERTGRYGYTF.

The chain uses TRBV29-1 and TRBJ2-1, with D tentatively TRBD1 (6 bases). Germline values: CDR1 SQVTM, CDR2 ANQGSEA. The V gene lost 4 bases and the J gene lost 1 base, with 8 bases spanning the gap. CDR3 size: 13 residues. DNA of the CDR3: TGCAGCGTTGCAGGGGTATCCTACAATGAGCAGTTCTTC. Translating it yields CSVAGVSYNEQFF.

The genes are TRBV4-1 and TRBJ2-3; possibly TRBD2 for D (5 bases). CDR3 length: 14 amino acids. Trimming left V 6 bases short and J 2 bases short, with 12 bases between. Germline-derived CDR1 and CDR2 are MGHRA and YSYEKL. Written as DNA, the CDR3 is TGCGCCAGCAGGAGAGGGCCGATCACAGATACGCAGTATTTT. Protein product: CASRRGPITDTQYF.

The chain combines TRBV30 with TRBJ2-4, with 7 bases lining up with TRBD2. The CDR3 extends over 13 amino acids. The V gene's germline CDR1 is GTSNPN and CDR2 SVGIG (reference sequence). The J segment lost 7 bases and the V segment lost 0 bases, leaving 3 bases of the junction unmatched. CDR3 residues: CAWSVWEGNIQYF. The CDR3 DNA sequence: TGTGCCTGGAGTGTATGGGAGGGCAACATTCAGTACTTC.

On this clone: Other DNA variants within this sample encode the same CDR3. The V call is TRBV29-1, the J call TRBJ2-3; no definite D call. Trimming cost V 3 bases and J 2 bases, with 3 bases left between them. From germline, CDR1 is SQVTM and CDR2 ANQGSEA. The CDR3 spans 11 residues. CDR3 residues: CSVDDTDTQYF. The CDR3 coding sequence is TGCAGCGTTGATGACACAGATACGCAGTATTTT.

This clone was seen a few times. The genes are TRBV5-1 and TRBJ2-1; 10 bases are shared with TRBD2. Trimming cost V 4 bases and J 2 bases; bases outside gene matches: 3. Germline loops: CDR1 SGHRS, CDR2 YFSETQ. The length of the CDR3 is 15 residues. CDR3: CASSPGTSAYNEQFF. In nucleotides, the CDR3 is TGCGCCAGCAGCCCCGGGACTAGCGCCTACAATGAGCAGTTCTTC.

This clone was counted only a few times. The chain joins TRBV6-4 to TRBJ2-3, with D unresolved. The germline gives CDR1 MRHNA, CDR2 SNTAGT. The V gene lost 3 bases and the J gene lost 2 bases, with 6 bases spanning the gap. The CDR3 is made up of 13 amino acids. CDR3 residues: CASSEQTTDTQYF. The CDR3 coding sequence is TGTGCCAGCAGTGAACAGACCACAGATACGCAGTATTTT.

The sample holds a few counts of this clone. CDR3 DNA sequence: TGTGCCAGCAGGGAGACAGGGAGCACAGATACGCAGTATTTT. This encodes CASRETGSTDTQYF. The chain recombines TRBV6-6 with TRBJ2-3, with 7 bases identical to TRBD1. The CDR3 is 14 residues long. Trimming removed 6 bases from V and 0 bases from J; junction bases left unmatched: 3. Germline loops: CDR1 MNHNY, CDR2 SVGAGI (reference sequence).

The chain links TRBV27 to TRBJ2-7, with TRBD2 identical over 12 bases. CDR3 length: 15 residues. Trimming cost V 4 bases and J 5 bases; bases outside gene matches: 6. CDR1 is MNHEY and CDR2 is SMNVEV in the germline V gene (reference sequence). Here the CDR3 reads CASSSRLAGVNEQYF. The DNA for the CDR3 is TGTGCCAGCAGTTCGAGACTAGCGGGGGTTAACGAGCAGTACTTC.

The gene calls are TRBV29-1 and TRBJ1-2; no clear D gene. CDR1 and CDR2 from the germline V gene are SQVTM and ANQGSEA. This CDR3 contains 13 residues. Trimming pared 1 base from V and 2 bases from J, leaving 8 bases between. CDR3 nucleotide sequence: TGCAGCGTTGAAGGGACCCGAAACTATGGCTACACCTTC. Translation gives CSVEGTRNYGYTF. Full variable domain (remainder filled in from reference TRBV29-1 and TRBJ1-2): SAVISQKPSRDICQRGTSLTIQCQVDSQVTMMFWYRQQPGQSLTLIATANQGSEATYESGFVIDKFPISRPNLTFSTLTVSNMSPEDSSIYLCSVEGTRNYGYTFGSGTRLTVV.

The chain couples TRBV30 to TRBJ2-7; a weak D match, TRBD2 (6 bases). The CDR3 runs 13 residues. From germline, CDR1 is GTSNPN and CDR2 SVGIG (reference sequence). The V and J ends lost 0 bases and 6 bases respectively, with 12 bases between them. The CDR3 DNA is TGTGCCTGGAGTGTCGGCGGGGCAACCGAGCAGTACTTC. Translated, it gives CAWSVGGATEQYF. The entire variable domain, with the rest obtained from reference TRBV30 and TRBJ2-7, is as follows: SQTIHQWPATLVQPVGSPLSLECTVEGTSNPNLYWYRQAAGRGLQLLFYSVGIGQISSEVPQNLSASRPQDRQFILSSKKLLLSDSGFYLCAWSVGGATEQYFGPGTRLTVT.